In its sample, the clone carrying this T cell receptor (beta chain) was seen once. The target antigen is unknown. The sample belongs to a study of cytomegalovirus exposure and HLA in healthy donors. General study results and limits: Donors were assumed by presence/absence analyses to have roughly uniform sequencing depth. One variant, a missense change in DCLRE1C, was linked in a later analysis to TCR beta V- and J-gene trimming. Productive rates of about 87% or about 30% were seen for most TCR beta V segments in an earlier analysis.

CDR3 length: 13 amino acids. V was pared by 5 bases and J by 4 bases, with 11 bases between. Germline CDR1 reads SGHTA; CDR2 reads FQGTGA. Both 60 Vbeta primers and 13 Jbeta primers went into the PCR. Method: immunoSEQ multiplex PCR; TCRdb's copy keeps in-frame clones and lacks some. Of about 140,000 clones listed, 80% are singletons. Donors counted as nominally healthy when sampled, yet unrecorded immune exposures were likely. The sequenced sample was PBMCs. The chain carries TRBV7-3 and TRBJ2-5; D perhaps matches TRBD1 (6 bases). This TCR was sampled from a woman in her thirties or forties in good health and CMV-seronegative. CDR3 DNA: TGTGCCAGCAGCAAACAGGGCTCAGAGACCCAGTACTTC. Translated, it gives CASSKQGSETQYF.